This T cell receptor beta chain was identified in a study of shared clonotypes between healthy human individuals. Adult donors, all healthy and HIV-negative, had no recent acute infections or vaccinations. CD45RA-negative memory and CD45RA+ naive subsets were split from the CD4+ cells. The CDR3 length is 15 residues. The germline CDR1 and CDR2 sequences are KGHSH and LQKENI. Trimming took 0 bases from V and 7 from J, leaving 13 bases between them. In the sorted-subset replicate PCRs, 200 ng DNA, 25,000 to 30,000 T cell genomes, was used. Assay: immunoSEQ multiplex PCR; the TCRdb copy retains only in-frame clones and omits some. The sample lists 1,500,000 or so clones, roughly 96% occurring once.

This sequence originates from a man aged 30 to 39 in good health. This sequence joins TRBV18 and TRBJ1-5; no clear D. Input material: naive CD4+ T cells sorted from blood. This sample's subset: CD45RA+ positively selected. The DNA for the CDR3 is TGTGCCAGCTCACCACCCGAGCGGGGTGACCAGCCCCAGCATTTT. It translates to CASSPPERGDQPQHF.